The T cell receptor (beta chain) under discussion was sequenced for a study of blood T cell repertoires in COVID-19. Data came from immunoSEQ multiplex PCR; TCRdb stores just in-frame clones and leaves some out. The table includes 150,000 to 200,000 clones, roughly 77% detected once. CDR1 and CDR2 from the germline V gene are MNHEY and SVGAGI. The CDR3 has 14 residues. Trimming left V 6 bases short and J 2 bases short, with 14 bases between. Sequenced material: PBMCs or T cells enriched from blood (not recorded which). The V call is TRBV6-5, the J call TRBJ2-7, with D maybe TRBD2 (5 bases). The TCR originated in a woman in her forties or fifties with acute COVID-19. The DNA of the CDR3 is TGTGCCAGCAGGGTCGACTACCGCCCCTACGAGCAGTACGTC. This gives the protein CASRVDYRPYEQYV.